This T cell receptor (beta chain) was sequenced for a study of response to subunit inactivated influenza vaccine. Points from the study as a whole: After each seasonal influenza vaccination, few new T cells are recruited, the authors suggested.

This clonotype showed up just a few times. Its target is not known. CDR3 length equals 13 residues. V lost 10 bases, J lost 6 bases, and 16 bases lay in between. Per the germline V gene, CDR1 is MNHEY and CDR2 is SMNVEV (reference sequence). TCRdb re-analysed the RT-PCR reads in MiXCR, keeping a single row per CDR3 protein. The sample holds 630,000 or so distinct CDR3 sequences, approximately 15% seen once. The genes are TRBV27 and TRBJ2-1; the D is unclear. Here the sequenced sample was PBMCs from blood, taken about 12 days after vaccination. The TCR was taken from a man aged 45-65 years who received an inactivated influenza vaccine. The CDR3 protein is CATEVPHLNEQFF. The CDR3, as DNA: TGTGCCACCGAGGTCCCCCACCTCAATGAGCAGTTCTTC.